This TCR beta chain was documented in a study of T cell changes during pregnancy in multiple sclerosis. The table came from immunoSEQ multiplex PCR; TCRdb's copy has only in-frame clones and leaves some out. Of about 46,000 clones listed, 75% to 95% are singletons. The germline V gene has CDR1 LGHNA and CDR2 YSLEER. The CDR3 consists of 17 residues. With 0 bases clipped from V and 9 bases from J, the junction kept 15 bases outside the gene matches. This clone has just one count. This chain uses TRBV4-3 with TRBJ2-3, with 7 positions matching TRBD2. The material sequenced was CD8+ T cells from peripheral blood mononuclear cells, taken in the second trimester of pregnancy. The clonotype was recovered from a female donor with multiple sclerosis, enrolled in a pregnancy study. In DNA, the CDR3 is TGCGCCAGCAGCCAAGATGACAGCGGGGTTTTTTGGAGGACGCAGTATTTT. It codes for CASSQDDSGVFWRTQYF.